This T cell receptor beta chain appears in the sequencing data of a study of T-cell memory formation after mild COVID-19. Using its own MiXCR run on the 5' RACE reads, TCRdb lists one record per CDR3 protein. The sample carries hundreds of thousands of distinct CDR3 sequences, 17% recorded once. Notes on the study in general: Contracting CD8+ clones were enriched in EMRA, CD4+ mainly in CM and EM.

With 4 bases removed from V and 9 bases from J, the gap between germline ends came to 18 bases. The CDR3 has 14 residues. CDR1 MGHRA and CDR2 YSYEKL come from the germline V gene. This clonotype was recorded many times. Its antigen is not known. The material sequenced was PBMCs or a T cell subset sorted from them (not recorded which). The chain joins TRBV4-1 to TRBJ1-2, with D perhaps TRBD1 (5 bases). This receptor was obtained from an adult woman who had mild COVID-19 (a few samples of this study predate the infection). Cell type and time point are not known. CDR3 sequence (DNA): TGCGCCAGCAGCCCGGGGCCGGCGACTGGGAGCTACACCTTC. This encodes CASSPGPATGSYTF.